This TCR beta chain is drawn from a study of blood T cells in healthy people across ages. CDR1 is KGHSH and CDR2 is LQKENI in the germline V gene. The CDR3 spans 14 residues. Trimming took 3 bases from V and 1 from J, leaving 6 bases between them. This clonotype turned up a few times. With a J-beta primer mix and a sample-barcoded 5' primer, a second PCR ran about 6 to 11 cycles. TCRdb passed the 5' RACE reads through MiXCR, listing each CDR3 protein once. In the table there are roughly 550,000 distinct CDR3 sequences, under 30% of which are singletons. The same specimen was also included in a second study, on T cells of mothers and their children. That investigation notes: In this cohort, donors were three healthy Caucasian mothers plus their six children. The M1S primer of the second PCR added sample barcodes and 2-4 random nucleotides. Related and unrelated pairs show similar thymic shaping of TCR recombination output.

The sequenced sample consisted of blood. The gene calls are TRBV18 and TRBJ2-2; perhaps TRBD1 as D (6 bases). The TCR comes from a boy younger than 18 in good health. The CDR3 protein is CASSPDRNTGELFF. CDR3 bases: TGTGCCAGCTCACCGGACAGGAACACCGGGGAGCTGTTTTTT.